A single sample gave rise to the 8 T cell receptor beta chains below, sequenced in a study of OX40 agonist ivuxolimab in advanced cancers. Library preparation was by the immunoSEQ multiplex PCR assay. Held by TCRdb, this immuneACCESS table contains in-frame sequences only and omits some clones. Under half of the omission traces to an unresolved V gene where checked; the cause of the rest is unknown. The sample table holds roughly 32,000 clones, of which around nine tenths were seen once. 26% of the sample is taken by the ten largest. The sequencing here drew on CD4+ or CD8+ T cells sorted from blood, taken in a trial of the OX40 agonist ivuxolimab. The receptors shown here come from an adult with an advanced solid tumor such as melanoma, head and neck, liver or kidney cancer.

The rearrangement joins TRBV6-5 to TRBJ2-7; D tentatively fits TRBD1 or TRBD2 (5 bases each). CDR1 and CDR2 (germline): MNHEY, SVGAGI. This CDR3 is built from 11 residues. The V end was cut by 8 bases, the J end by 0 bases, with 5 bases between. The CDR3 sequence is CASGTSYEQYF. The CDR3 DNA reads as TGTGCCAGCGGGACCTCCTACGAGCAGTACTTC.

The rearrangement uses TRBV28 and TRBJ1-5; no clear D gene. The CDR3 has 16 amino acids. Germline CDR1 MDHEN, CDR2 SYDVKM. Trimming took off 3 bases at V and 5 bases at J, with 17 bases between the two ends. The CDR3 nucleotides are TGTGCCAGCAGTTTGCTCCGAATAGAAACCGATCAGCCCCAGCATTTT. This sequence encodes CASSLLRIETDQPQHF.

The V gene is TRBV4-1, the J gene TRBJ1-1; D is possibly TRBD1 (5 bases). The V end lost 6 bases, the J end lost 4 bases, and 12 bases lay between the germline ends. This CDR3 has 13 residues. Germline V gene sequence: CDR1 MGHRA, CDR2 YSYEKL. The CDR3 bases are TGCGCCAGCAGTCACAGGAGAGGCACTGAAGCTTTCTTT. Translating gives CASSHRRGTEAFF.

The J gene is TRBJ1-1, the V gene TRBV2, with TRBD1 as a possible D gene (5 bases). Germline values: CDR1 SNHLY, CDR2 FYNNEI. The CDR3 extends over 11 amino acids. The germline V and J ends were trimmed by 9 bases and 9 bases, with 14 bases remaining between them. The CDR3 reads CASRAGTQAFF. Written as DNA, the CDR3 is TGTGCCAGTCGAGCGGGGACTCAAGCTTTCTTT. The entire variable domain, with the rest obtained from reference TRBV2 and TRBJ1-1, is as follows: EPEVTQTPSHQVTQMGQEVILRCVPISNHLYFYWYRQILGQKVEFLVSFYNNEISEKSEIFDDQFSVERPDGSNFTLKIRSTKLEDSAMYFCASRAGTQAFFGQGTRLTVV.

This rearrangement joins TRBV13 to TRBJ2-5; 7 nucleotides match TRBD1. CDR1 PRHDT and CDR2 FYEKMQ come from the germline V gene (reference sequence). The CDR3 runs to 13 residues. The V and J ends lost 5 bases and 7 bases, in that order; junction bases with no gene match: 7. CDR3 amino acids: CASSLWTGLTQYF. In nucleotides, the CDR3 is TGTGCCAGCAGCCTCTGGACAGGTTTGACCCAGTACTTC.

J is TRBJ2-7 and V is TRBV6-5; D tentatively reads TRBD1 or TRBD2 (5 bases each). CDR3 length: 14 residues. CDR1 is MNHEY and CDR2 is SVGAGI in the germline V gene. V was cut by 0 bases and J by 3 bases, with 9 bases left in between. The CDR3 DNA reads TGTGCCAGCAGTTACTCAGGGACCCACTACGAGCAGTACTTC. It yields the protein CASSYSGTHYEQYF.

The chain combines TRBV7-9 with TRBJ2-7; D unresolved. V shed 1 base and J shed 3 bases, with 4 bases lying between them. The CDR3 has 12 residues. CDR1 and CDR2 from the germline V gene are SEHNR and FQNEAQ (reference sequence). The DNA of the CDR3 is TGTGCCAGCAGCTTAGAGGTCTACGAGCAGTACTTC. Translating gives CASSLEVYEQYF.

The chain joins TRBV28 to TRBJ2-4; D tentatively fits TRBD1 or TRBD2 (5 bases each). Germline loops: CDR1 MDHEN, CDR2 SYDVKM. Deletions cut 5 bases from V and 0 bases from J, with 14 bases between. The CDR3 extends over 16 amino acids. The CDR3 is CASSPPEGIAKNIQYF. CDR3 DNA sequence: TGTGCCAGCAGTCCGCCCGAGGGGATAGCCAAAAACATTCAGTACTTC. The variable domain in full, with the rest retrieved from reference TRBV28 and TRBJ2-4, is DVKVTQSSRYLVKRTGEKVFLECVQDMDHENMFWYRQDPGLGLRLIYFSYDVKMKEKGDIPEGYSVSREKKERFSLILESASTNQTSMYLCASSPPEGIAKNIQYFGAGTRLSVL.